One T cell receptor beta chain is described in this entry. The antigen is undetermined. Germline loops: CDR1 LNHDA, CDR2 SQIVND (reference sequence). V was clipped by 6 bases and J by 4 bases, with 19 bases between them. The CDR3 covers 16 residues. This sample is part of a study of identical twins. TCRdb redid the calling of the 5' RACE reads with MiXCR, one entry per CDR3 protein. The sample shows 450,000 or so distinct CDR3 sequences, 12% to 15% of them seen only once. Findings of the study overall: Zero-insertion findings could be partly confounded by invariant cells (MAIT and iNKT cells). Fewer insertions were carried by abundant cord blood beta clonotypes, but none was seen in memory repertoires.

These data are also associated with another study on yellow fever vaccine responses in identical twins.

The receptor was derived from a young woman in good health. Sequencing was carried out using CD4+ T cells sorted from blood. The chain has TRBV19 and TRBJ2-1; D possibly matches TRBD1 or TRBD2 (6 bases each). The CDR3 spells CASRGLTGLRYNEQFF. The CDR3 DNA sequence: TGTGCCAGTAGGGGACTGACAGGTCTTCGGTACAATGAGCAGTTCTTC.